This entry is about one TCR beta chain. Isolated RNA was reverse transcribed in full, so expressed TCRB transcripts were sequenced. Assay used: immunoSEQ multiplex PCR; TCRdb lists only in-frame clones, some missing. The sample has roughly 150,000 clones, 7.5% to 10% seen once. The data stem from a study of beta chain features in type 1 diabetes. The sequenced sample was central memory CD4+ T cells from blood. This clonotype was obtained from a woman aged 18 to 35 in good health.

The CDR3: CASSYMAGGTYEQYF. CDR3 nucleotide sequence: TGTGCCAGCAGTTATATGGCAGGGGGAACCTACGAGCAGTACTTC. The gene calls are TRBV6-5 and TRBJ2-7, with 7 positions matching TRBD1. The trim removed 3 bases at V and 2 bases at J, leaving 7 bases unmatched. Germline-derived CDR1 and CDR2 are MNHEY and SVGAGI. The CDR3 covers 15 residues.